Sequencing of this T cell receptor (beta chain) was carried out in a study of blood T cell repertoires in COVID-19. Study in general: Samples came from the United States, Italy and Spain, spanning acute and convalescent COVID-19. From T cells, B-cell-depleted T cells, or PBMCs came the material, which was cDNA or gDNA.

This clone has more than one count but fewer than ten. This CDR3 contains 16 residues. V gave up 0 bases and J gave up 1 base, with 14 bases separating them. CDR1 SGDLS and CDR2 YYNGEE come from the germline V gene. Authors' analysis steps: Estimation of nucleated cell counts was performed using reference gene primer amplification. Profiled with immunoSEQ multiplex PCR; TCRdb holds only in-frame clones, not every one. From that table come the V and J calls and clone size; the DNA was used to work out D and trimming. The sample shows 85,000 to 95,000 clones, roughly 82% of them seen only once. The V and J genes are TRBV9 and TRBJ2-7; D is possibly TRBD1 (6 bases). The source material was peripheral blood. This receptor was identified in a human donor in a cohort sampled during active COVID-19. The chain's CDR3 is CASSVGGRGESYEQYF. CDR3 bases: TGTGCCAGCAGCGTAGGGGGCAGGGGTGAGTCCTACGAGCAGTACTTC. The whole variable domain, filled in from reference TRBV9 and TRBJ2-7, reads DSGVTQTPKHLITATGQRVTLRCSPRSGDLSVYWYQQSLDQGLQFLIQYYNGEERAKGNILERFSAQQFPDLHSELNLSSLELGDSALYFCASSVGGRGESYEQYFGPGTRLTVT.